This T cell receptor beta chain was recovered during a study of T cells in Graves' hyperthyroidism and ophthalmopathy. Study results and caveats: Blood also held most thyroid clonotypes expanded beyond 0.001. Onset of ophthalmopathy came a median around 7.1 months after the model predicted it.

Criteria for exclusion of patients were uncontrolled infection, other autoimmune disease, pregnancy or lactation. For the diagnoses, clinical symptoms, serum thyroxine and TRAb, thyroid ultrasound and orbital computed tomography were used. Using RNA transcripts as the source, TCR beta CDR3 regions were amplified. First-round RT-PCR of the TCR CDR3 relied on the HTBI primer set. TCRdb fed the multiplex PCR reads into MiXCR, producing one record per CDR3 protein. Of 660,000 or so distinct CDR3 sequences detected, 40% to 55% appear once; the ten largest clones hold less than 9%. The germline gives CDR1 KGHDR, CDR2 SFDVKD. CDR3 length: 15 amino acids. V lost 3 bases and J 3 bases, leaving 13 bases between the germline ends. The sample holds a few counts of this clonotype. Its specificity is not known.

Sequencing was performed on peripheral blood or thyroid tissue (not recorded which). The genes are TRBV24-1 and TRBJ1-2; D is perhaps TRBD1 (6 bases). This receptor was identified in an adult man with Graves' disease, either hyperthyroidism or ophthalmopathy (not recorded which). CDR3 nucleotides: TGTGCCACCAGTGATCGCCAGGGGAATCACTATGGCTACACCTTC. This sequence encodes CATSDRQGNHYGYTF.